This T cell receptor beta chain appears in the sequencing data of a study of graft-versus-host responses after intestinal transplantation. This clone is termed medium-sized. The identical CDR3 is also encoded by other nucleotide sequences in the sample. The assay was immunoSEQ multiplex PCR, and TCRdb's table has in-frame clones only and misses some. The sample has 11,000 to 15,000 clones, roughly two fifths seen once. The study plated about 200,000 CFSE-labeled responders with about 200,000 irradiated, violet-dye-labeled stimulators. CD3+CD4+ and CD3+CD8+ responders that were proliferating and CFSE-low were sorted post-reaction. The V segment lost 4 bases and the J segment 2 bases; nucleotides outside the gene matches: 2. CDR3 size: 13 residues. CDR1 and CDR2 (germline): MNHNS, SASEGT.

The chain has TRBV6-1 and TRBJ2-7, with 7 nucleotides matching TRBD1. The sequencing used alloreactive CD8+ T cells from a mixed lymphocyte reaction culture, collected before intestinal transplant. Subset meaning: CFSE-low proliferating T cells sorted from approximately 6-day pre-transplant mixed lymphocyte reaction (GvH or HvG direction). This receptor was obtained from a human patient who received an intestinal transplant. The CDR3 sequence is CASSARGPYEQYF. CDR3 nucleotides: TGTGCCAGCAGTGCGAGGGGGCCCTACGAGCAGTACTTC.